The 18 T cell receptor beta chains reported below all come from one sample, sequenced in a study of blood T cell repertoires in COVID-19. The repertoire was sequenced with immunoSEQ multiplex PCR; TCRdb's copy has only in-frame clones and lacks some. The sample includes under 200,000 clones, 82% of them seen just once. Sequenced: peripheral blood. These TCRs come from a woman younger than 45 with acute or convalescent COVID-19.

The rearrangement links TRBV10-1 to TRBJ2-3; tentatively, D is TRBD2 (6 bases). CDR3 length equals 14 residues. Germline lookup yields CDR1 WNHNN and CDR2 SYGVQD (reference sequence). V lost 5 bases and J lost 1, with 10 bases in between. DNA for the CDR3: TGCGCCAGCAGTCTGGGACTTGGCACAGATACGCAGTATTTT. It encodes CASSLGLGTDTQYF.

The V call is TRBV6-2 or TRBV6-3, the J call TRBJ2-2; no clear D. V shed 0 bases and J shed 7 bases, with 6 bases lying between them. This CDR3 is built from 13 residues. From germline, CDR1 is MNHEY and CDR2 SVGEGT. CDR3: CASSYSRSGELFF. The CDR3 coding sequence is TGTGCCAGCAGTTACTCGAGGAGCGGGGAGCTGTTTTTT.

This chain links TRBV6-1 with TRBJ1-2; TRBD1 is a possible D gene (5 bases). CDR1 and CDR2 (germline): MNHNS, SASEGT. With 6 bases removed from V and 8 bases from J, the gap between germline ends came to 13 bases. There are 12 residues in the CDR3. The DNA for the CDR3 is TGTGCCAGCAGGAGAGACAGCCTCGGCTACACCTTC. It translates to CASRRDSLGYTF.

This sequence joins TRBV28 and TRBJ2-4, with 11 bases fitting TRBD1. V lost 6 bases to trimming and J lost 6 bases; unmatched junction nucleotides: 7. CDR3 length: 15 amino acids. Germline-derived CDR1 and CDR2 are MDHEN and SYDVKM. CDR3 in DNA: TGTGCCAGCAGCACTGGGGGACAGGGGGTAAACATTCAGTACTTC. Its translation is CASSTGGQGVNIQYF.

The CDR3 nucleotides read TGTGCCTGGAGTAAAGGGACAGGGGTAGTCGGCTACACCTTC. It specifies CAWSKGTGVVGYTF. The J gene is TRBJ1-2, the V gene TRBV30; TRBD1 agrees at 10 bases. The CDR3 covers 14 residues. Germline V gives CDR1 GTSNPN, CDR2 SVGIG (reference sequence). Unmatched junction bases numbered 8, after V lost 2 bases and J lost 8 bases. Together with reference TRBV30 and TRBJ1-2, the CDR3 gives the full variable domain: SQTIHQWPATLVQPVGSPLSLECTVEGTSNPNLYWYRQAAGRGLQLLFYSVGIGQISSEVPQNLSASRPQDRQFILSSKKLLLSDSGFYLCAWSKGTGVVGYTFGSGTRLTVV.

V is TRBV29-1 and J is TRBJ1-2; D not resolved. The CDR3 length is 14 residues. Per germline, CDR1 SQVTM and CDR2 ANQGSEA. V was cut by 0 bases and J by 1 base, with 9 bases left in between. The CDR3 nucleotides are TGCAGCGTTGAAGATCGCGTCTTTAACTATGGCTACACCTTC. Translating gives CSVEDRVFNYGYTF.

This chain uses TRBV10-3 with TRBJ2-7; 7 bases line up with TRBD1. J lost 7 bases, V lost 9 bases, and 9 bases had no gene match. Germline values: CDR1 ENHRY, CDR2 SYGVKD. The CDR3 runs 12 residues. DNA of the CDR3: TGTGCCATAGAGACAGGGTCGGGGGAGCAGTACTTC. Its protein product is CAIETGSGEQYF.

Of note for this clone: Other nucleotide sequences in the sample specify the same CDR3. This chain connects TRBV4-2 to TRBJ2-2, with D tentatively TRBD1 (6 bases). Germline V gene data show CDR1 as LGHNA and CDR2 as YNFKEQ. This CDR3 spans 14 amino acids. Trimming took 4 bases from V and 1 from J, leaving 7 bases between them. This CDR3 is CASSPTGNTGELFF. Here the CDR3 DNA reads TGTGCCAGCAGCCCGACAGGGAACACCGGGGAGCTGTTTTTT.

The chain carries TRBV11-2 and TRBJ2-3, with 11 bases fitting TRBD2. CDR1 and CDR2 (germline): SGHAT, FQNNGV. The CDR3 contains 16 residues. V dropped 2 bases and J dropped 5; count of bases not matched to a gene: 6. DNA for the CDR3: TGTGCCAGCAGCTTACCCGGGACTAGCGGTCGAGATACGCAGTATTTT. It specifies CASSLPGTSGRDTQYF.

In its sample, this clone was seen a few times. The V and J genes are TRBV14 and TRBJ2-5; maybe TRBD2 (6 bases). CDR3 length: 14 amino acids. The V gene's germline CDR1 is SGHDN and CDR2 FVKESK. The V end lost 2 bases, the J end lost 2 bases, and 9 bases lay between the germline ends. CDR3: CASSQTGLQETQYF. Here the CDR3 DNA reads TGTGCCAGCAGCCAAACGGGACTGCAAGAGACCCAGTACTTC.

This clone occurred once. The gene calls are TRBV24-1 and TRBJ2-1; 7 bases agree with TRBD2. From germline, CDR1 is KGHDR and CDR2 SFDVKD. The CDR3 is made up of 14 amino acids. Trimming removed 5 bases from V and 7 bases from J; junction bases left unmatched: 7. The CDR3 coding sequence is TGTGCCACCAGTGCGTGGGAGGGCCGGAATGAGCAGTTCTTC. It translates to CATSAWEGRNEQFF.

This clone was observed a single time. V is TRBV15 and J is TRBJ2-5; TRBD2 matches at 7 bases. Trimming took 2 bases from V and 2 from J; bases not matched to a gene: 8. CDR3 length equals 16 residues. The germline CDR1 and CDR2 sequences are LNHNV and YYDKDF (reference sequence). DNA for the CDR3: TGTGCCACCAGCAGACGACTAGCCGGCAGACAAGAGACCCAGTACTTC. It yields the protein CATSRRLAGRQETQYF.

The chain joins TRBV28 to TRBJ1-2; TRBD1 aligns across 10 bases. The CDR3 covers 15 residues. V shed 6 bases, J shed 7 bases, and the junction held 11 bases outside the gene matches. In germline, CDR1 is MDHEN, CDR2 SYDVKM. The chain's CDR3 is CASRSGGTGAFGYTF. In DNA form, the CDR3 reads TGTGCCAGCAGGTCCGGGGGGACAGGGGCTTTTGGCTACACCTTC.

The chain is built from TRBV15 and TRBJ1-6, with TRBD1 as a possible D gene (6 bases). The CDR3 extends over 15 amino acids. Per germline, CDR1 LNHNV and CDR2 YYDKDF (reference sequence). The V gene lost 3 bases and the J gene lost 1 base, with 7 bases spanning the gap. The DNA of the CDR3 is TGTGCCACCAGCAGTACAGGGTCCTATAATTCACCCCTCCACTTT. This encodes CATSSTGSYNSPLHF.

CDR3 region: CASSLGGIRSGNTIYF. In DNA form, the CDR3 reads TGTGCCAGCAGCTTGGGGGGAATCCGATCTGGAAACACCATATATTTT. The chain joins TRBV7-9 to TRBJ1-3; TRBD1 is a possible D gene (5 bases). In germline, CDR1 is SEHNR, CDR2 FQNEAQ (reference sequence). The CDR3 length is 16 residues. V lost 3 bases and J 1 base, leaving 13 bases between the germline ends.

This rearrangement joins TRBV19 to TRBJ1-4, with TRBD1 as a possible D gene (5 bases). Germline CDR1 and CDR2: LNHDA and SQIVND (reference sequence). The CDR3 consists of 16 residues. Trimming removed 4 bases from V and 0 bases from J, with 12 bases in between. The CDR3 DNA is TGTGCCAGTAGTACAGGGCAACGATCAACTAATGAAAAACTGTTTTTT. Translation gives CASSTGQRSTNEKLFF.

The chain combines TRBV4-1 with TRBJ2-1, with 7 bases identical to TRBD2. The germline V gene encodes CDR1 MGHRA and CDR2 YSYEKL. The CDR3 totals 15 residues. V lost 3 bases, J lost 3 bases, and 5 bases stayed unmatched. CDR3 nucleotide sequence: TGCGCCAGCAGCCAGGGACTAAACGTCTACAATGAGCAGTTCTTC. Protein product: CASSQGLNVYNEQFF.

J is TRBJ2-3 and V is TRBV6-2 or TRBV6-3; D is unresolved. Germline CDR1 reads MNHEY; CDR2 reads SVGEGT. The ends were cut back, 0 bases at V and 7 bases at J, with 8 bases in the middle. The CDR3 contains 13 residues. CDR3 region: CASSYSSMNTQYF. The DNA of the CDR3 is TGTGCCAGCAGTTACTCGAGCATGAATACGCAGTATTTT.